These T cell receptor beta chains were read from a single sample in a study of T cell changes during pregnancy in multiple sclerosis. Measured with immunoSEQ multiplex PCR; TCRdb has only the in-frame clones, and not every one. The table lists more than 35,000 clones, about 90% of them singletons. The specimen was CD4+ T cells from peripheral blood mononuclear cells, collected in the third trimester of pregnancy. All receptors derive from a female donor in good health, enrolled as a control in a pregnancy study. The CDR3 runs from the conserved cysteine through the conserved F or W. The D gene is left open where the match is weak. Part of the rows lack a size; the others show once, few, many or a class for expanded clones.

j_call d_call clone_size v_call cdr3_aa cdr3_nt
TRBJ2-7 TRBD2 few TRBV6-1 CASSLAGRAYEQYF TGTGCCAGTTCACTAGCGGGGAGAGCCTACGAGCAGTACTTC
TRBJ2-1 NA NA TRBV16 CASSQWTKYNEQFF TGTGCCAGCAGCCAGTGGACTAAATACAATGAGCAGTTCTTC
TRBJ2-5 NA once TRBV7-2 CASSRKTGETQYF TGTGCCAGCAGCCGAAAGACAGGAGAGACCCAGTACTTC
TRBJ1-2 NA NA TRBV2 CASSEQGSNYGYTF TGTGCCAGCAGTGAACAGGGATCCAACTATGGCTACACCTTC
TRBJ1-1 NA NA TRBV5-1 CASSFSGGDTEAFF TGCGCCAGCAGCTTTTCGGGGGGGGACACTGAAGCTTTCTTT
TRBJ2-5 NA NA TRBV7-2 CASSLSLVARSGETQYF TGTGCCAGCAGCTTATCGCTGGTGGCTAGGAGCGGGGAGACCCAGTACTTC
TRBJ1-6 TRBD1 NA TRBV2 CASSPQGALNSPLHF TGTGCCAGCAGCCCACAGGGGGCCCTTAATTCACCCCTCCACTTT
TRBJ1-1 NA NA TRBV7-9 CASSLNSQAFF TGTGCCAGCAGCTTAAACAGCCAAGCTTTCTTT
TRBJ1-6 NA NA TRBV14 CASSIMDSKANSPLHF TGTGCCAGCAGTATTATGGACTCCAAGGCCAATTCACCCCTCCACTTT
TRBJ1-4 NA NA TRBV9 CASSVAGTNEKLFF TGTGCCAGCAGCGTAGCAGGGACTAATGAAAAACTGTTTTTT
TRBJ1-5 TRBD1 once TRBV2 CASSSQRQGLYQPQHF TGTGCCAGCAGTTCCCAGCGACAGGGTCTTTATCAGCCCCAGCATTTT
TRBJ2-1 NA NA TRBV5-4 CASSLADSGHNEQFF TGTGCCAGCAGCTTGGCCGACAGCGGGCACAATGAGCAGTTCTTC
TRBJ2-1 NA NA TRBV9 CASSVAEGSRGNEQFF TGTGCCAGCAGCGTAGCTGAGGGTAGCCGGGGCAATGAGCAGTTCTTC
TRBJ2-3 NA once TRBV18 CASSPTSTDTQYF TGTGCCAGCTCACCAACTAGCACAGATACGCAGTATTTT
TRBJ1-5 NA few TRBV2 CASSGGNGNQPQHF TGTGCCAGCAGTGGCGGGAATGGCAATCAGCCCCAGCATTTT
TRBJ1-4 NA NA TRBV7-9 CASSIPSTTNEKLFF TGTGCCAGCAGCATTCCAAGCACAACTAATGAAAAACTGTTTTTT
TRBJ2-7 TRBD2 NA TRBV27 CASSVDSGRAYEQYF TGTGCCAGCAGTGTAGATAGCGGGAGGGCCTACGAGCAGTACTTC
TRBJ1-5 NA NA TRBV19 CASRPGGRGDQPQHF TGTGCCAGTAGACCCGGAGGCAGGGGTGATCAGCCCCAGCATTTT
TRBJ2-1 NA NA TRBV18 CASSGAKGEQFF TGTGCCAGCTCAGGGGCGAAAGGTGAGCAGTTCTTC
TRBJ1-6 NA NA TRBV10-2 CASSERMWGDSNSPLHF TGCGCCAGCAGTGAGAGGATGTGGGGGGACTCAAATTCACCCCTCCACTTT
TRBJ2-3 TRBD2 NA TRBV20-1 CSAGGKDTQYF TGCAGCGCGGGGGGGAAAGATACGCAGTATTTT
TRBJ1-1 NA NA TRBV7-2 CASSLGGQKNTEAFF TGTGCCAGCAGCTTAGGTGGCCAGAAGAACACTGAAGCTTTCTTT
TRBJ1-2 NA NA TRBV9 CASSPLGLDYGYTF TGTGCCAGCAGCCCCCTCGGGTTGGATTATGGCTACACCTTC
TRBJ2-6 NA NA TRBV19 CASRVRARLSSGANVLTF TGTGCCAGTAGGGTGAGGGCCAGACTGAGCTCTGGGGCCAACGTCCTGACTTTC
TRBJ2-1 NA once TRBV5-1 CASSSPPTGNEQFF TGCGCCAGCAGCTCCCCCCCGACTGGCAATGAGCAGTTCTTC
TRBJ2-1 NA once TRBV23-1 CASPRSYNEQFF TGCGCCAGCCCGAGATCGTACAATGAGCAGTTCTTC
TRBJ2-2 NA NA TRBV28 CASSLFRTANTGELFF TGTGCCAGCAGTTTATTTCGGACAGCGAACACCGGGGAGCTGTTTTTT
TRBJ2-3 TRBD2 NA TRBV9 CASSDSGLAGGPYQDTQYF TGTGCCAGCAGCGACAGTGGGCTAGCGGGGGGGCCCTACCAGGATACGCAGTATTTT
TRBJ2-2 TRBD2 NA TRBV14 CASSQLAGGPNTGELFF TGTGCCAGCAGCCAACTAGCGGGAGGACCGAACACCGGGGAGCTGTTTTTT
TRBJ2-1 NA NA TRBV11-1 CASSFLTLSSYNEQFF TGTGCCAGCAGCTTTCTTACCCTGAGCTCCTACAATGAGCAGTTCTTC
TRBJ1-1 NA NA TRBV5-1 CASSLVPGGNTEAFF TGCGCCAGCAGCTTGGTTCCCGGGGGAAACACTGAAGCTTTCTTT
TRBJ2-7 NA NA TRBV6-5 CASSKRGEQYF TGTGCCAGCAGTAAAAGAGGCGAGCAGTACTTC
TRBJ1-1 TRBD1 NA TRBV7-2 CASSVQGAEAFF TGTGCCAGCAGCGTACAGGGGGCTGAAGCTTTCTTT
TRBJ1-1 TRBD1 NA TRBV29-1 CSASGQGMTEAFF TGCAGCGCCTCGGGACAGGGGATGACTGAAGCTTTCTTT
TRBJ1-1 TRBD1 NA TRBV19 CASSNQGDTEAFF TGTGCCAGTAGTAACCAGGGGGACACTGAAGCTTTCTTT
TRBJ2-3 NA NA TRBV19 CASSAGGMAVSTDTQYF TGTGCCAGTAGTGCAGGAGGAATGGCGGTGAGCACAGATACGCAGTATTTT
TRBJ2-1 NA NA TRBV10-3 CAISSGTIDNEQFF TGTGCCATCAGTTCCGGGACAATCGACAATGAGCAGTTCTTC